The 5 T cell receptor beta chains below come from one sample, sequenced in a study of shared clonotypes between healthy human individuals. CD45RO-negative cells were positively selected for CCR7, leaving out terminally differentiated effector memory CD45RA+ cells. Clones were read by immunoSEQ multiplex PCR, and TCRdb kept only the in-frame ones, dropping some. The profile shows around 2,000,000 clones, roughly 95% of them singletons. Sequenced sample: naive CD8+ T cells sorted from blood. These TCRs come from a man aged 18 to 29 in good health.

The chain has TRBV7-3 and TRBJ2-3; D might be TRBD1 or TRBD2, each matching 5 bases. Trimming pared 5 bases from V and 1 base from J, leaving 13 bases between. This CDR3 contains 15 residues. Germline assignment: CDR1 SGHTA and CDR2 FQGTGA. The CDR3 reads CASSLGTAGTDTQYF. In DNA form, the CDR3 reads TGTGCCAGCAGCCTTGGGACGGCCGGCACAGATACGCAGTATTTT.

V usage is TRBV5-8 and J usage is TRBJ1-2; no reliable D call. Trimming left V 2 bases short and J 2 bases short, with 16 bases between. The germline gives CDR1 SGHTS, CDR2 YDEGEE. The CDR3 totals 16 residues. CDR3 residues: CASSLVRGSANYGYTF. CDR3 DNA sequence: TGTGCCAGCAGCTTAGTACGCGGGAGCGCCAACTATGGCTACACCTTC.

V is TRBV7-9 and J is TRBJ2-7; 7 bases line up with TRBD2. The germline CDR1 and CDR2 sequences are SEHNR and FQNEAQ (reference sequence). Trimming removed 0 bases from V and 4 bases from J; junction bases left unmatched: 6. The CDR3 runs 15 residues. CDR3 in DNA: TGTGCCAGCAGCTTAGCCAGCGGGACTCTTTACGAGCAGTACTTC. Translated, it gives CASSLASGTLYEQYF.

This chain connects TRBV10-1 to TRBJ2-3; D is ambiguous. V was cut by 0 bases and J by 4 bases, with 14 bases left in between. Germline values: CDR1 WNHNN, CDR2 SYGVQD (reference sequence). The CDR3 totals 16 residues. CDR3 loop: CASSESAPGPPDTQYF. CDR3 coding DNA: TGCGCCAGCAGTGAGTCGGCCCCTGGCCCCCCAGATACGCAGTATTTT.

The chain carries TRBV27 and TRBJ2-7; 8 bases agree with TRBD2. In germline, CDR1 is MNHEY, CDR2 SMNVEV (reference sequence). J was trimmed by 6 bases and V by 5 bases; bases with no gene match: 15. This CDR3 is built from 16 residues. The CDR3 DNA is TGTGCCAGCAGTCCCACCGAGGGACTAGTGGGTCTCGAGCAGTACTTC. This gives the protein CASSPTEGLVGLEQYF.